This T cell receptor (beta chain) is drawn from a study of identical twins. Findings and caveats of the study: Findings depended on cross-sectional statistics rather than tracking the same donors. The study found excess low generation probability among twin-shared out-of-frame alpha sequences.

Germline values: CDR1 MDHEN, CDR2 SYDVKM. Trimming at V came to 4 bases and at J to 0 bases, leaving 8 bases not matched to a gene. This CDR3 has 18 residues. This clonotype was seen only a few times. Antigen: not known. Each CDR3 protein gets one entry after TCRdb re-called the 5' RACE reads with MiXCR. This sample carries about 720,000 distinct CDR3 sequences, 8.6% of them seen once, and the ten largest clones take 0.98%. These records were also assigned to another study, of yellow fever vaccine responses in identical twins.

The genes are TRBV28 and TRBJ2-7; 14 nucleotides align to TRBD2. The sequence was collected from a woman aged 18 to 35 in good health. The specimen sequenced was PBMCs. The CDR3 region is CASSSPTSGGGSSYEQYF. The CDR3 nucleotides are TGTGCCAGCAGTTCCCCGACTAGCGGGGGGGGTAGCTCCTACGAGCAGTACTTC.